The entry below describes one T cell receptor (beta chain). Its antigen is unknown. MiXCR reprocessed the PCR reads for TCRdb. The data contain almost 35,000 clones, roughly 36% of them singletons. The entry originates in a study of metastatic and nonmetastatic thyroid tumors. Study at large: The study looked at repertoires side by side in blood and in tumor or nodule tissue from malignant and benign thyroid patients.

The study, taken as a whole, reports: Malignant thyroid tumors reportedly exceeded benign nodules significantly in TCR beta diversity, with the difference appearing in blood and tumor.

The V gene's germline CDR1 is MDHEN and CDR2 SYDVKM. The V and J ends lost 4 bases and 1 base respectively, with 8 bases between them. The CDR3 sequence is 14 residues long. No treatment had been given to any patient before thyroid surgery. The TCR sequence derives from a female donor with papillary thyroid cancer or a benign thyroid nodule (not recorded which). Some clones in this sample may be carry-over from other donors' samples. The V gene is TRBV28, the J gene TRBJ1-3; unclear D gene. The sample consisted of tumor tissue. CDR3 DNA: TGTGCCAGCAGTTGGGCCTTTTCTGGAAACACCATATATTTT. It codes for CASSWAFSGNTIYF.